Below, 3 T cell receptor beta chains from the same sample are listed, as sequenced in a study of blood T cell repertoires in COVID-19. Clones were read by immunoSEQ multiplex PCR, and TCRdb kept only the in-frame ones, dropping some. The sample gives roughly 500,000 clones, 70% to 90% of which show up once; 1.5% to 2% is in the top ten. The sample was PBMCs or T cells enriched from blood (not recorded which). The receptors originated from a woman in her forties who had recovered from COVID-19.

The genes are TRBV10-3 and TRBJ2-1; possible D gene TRBD2, 6 bases. Per germline, CDR1 ENHRY and CDR2 SYGVKD. Trimming took 7 bases from V and 5 from J, leaving 6 bases between them. CDR3 length: 11 amino acids. As DNA, the CDR3 is TGTGCCATCAAGCGGGACAATGAGCAGTTCTTC. It codes for CAIKRDNEQFF.

This sequence joins TRBV11-2 and TRBJ2-2; D perhaps matches TRBD1 (6 bases). The CDR3 runs 15 residues. The germline V and J ends were trimmed by 4 bases and 4 bases, with 13 bases remaining between them. The germline V gene encodes CDR1 SGHAT and CDR2 FQNNGV. The chain's CDR3 is CASSSIGRGTGELFF. The DNA for the CDR3 is TGTGCCAGCAGCTCGATTGGCAGGGGCACCGGGGAGCTGTTTTTT.

The V and J genes are TRBV3-1 (or the pseudogene TRBV3-2) and TRBJ1-2; D perhaps matches TRBD1 (5 bases). Trimming left V 0 bases short and J 2 bases short, with 10 bases between. Germline V lookup: CDR1 LGHDT, CDR2 YNNKEL (reference sequence). This CDR3 spans 15 amino acids. The CDR3 spells CASSQDPGKNYGYTF. In nucleotides, the CDR3 is TGTGCCAGCAGCCAAGATCCAGGGAAGAACTATGGCTACACCTTC.